Listed below are T cell receptor beta chains from one sample, sequenced in a study of shared clonotypes between healthy human individuals. The table came from immunoSEQ multiplex PCR; TCRdb's copy has only in-frame clones and leaves some out. The sample comprises roughly 2.6 million clones, around 94% of which are singletons, and around 0.14% rests with the top ten. The sequenced material came from naive CD4+ T cells sorted from blood. The receptors were gathered from a man aged 18-30 years in good health. Both conserved end residues are part of each CDR3. Clone size is not always given. Where it is, it says once, few, many or a class for expanded clones.

V: TRBV7-9; size: -; CDR3: CASSLGTGGPLHF
V: TRBV7-3; size: -; CDR3: CASSSTGNTEAFF
V: TRBV18; size: -; CDR3: CASSPQDTSSYEQYF
V: TRBV11-2; size: -; CDR3: CASSSGTSLGETQYF
V: TRBV2; size: -; CDR3: CASSEPREQETQYF
V: TRBV11-3; size: -; CDR3: CASSFERGTEAFF
V: TRBV7-2; size: once; CDR3: CASSPGLAGTSTDTQYF
V: TRBV7-3; size: -; CDR3: CASSVDGTSPPEQFF
V: TRBV7-6; size: -; CDR3: CASSRIAGTATFEQYF
V: TRBV6-1; size: -; CDR3: CASSGGDYEQYF
V: TRBV7-2; size: -; CDR3: CASSSRATSGRAYEQYF
V: TRBV5-4; size: -; CDR3: CASSSRQGAIGTEAFF
V: TRBV29-1; size: -; CDR3: CSVPQGAEAFF
V: TRBV5-1; size: -; CDR3: CASSFYREETQYF
V: TRBV5-1; size: -; CDR3: CASSLTGGELTETQYF
V: TRBV9; size: few; CDR3: CASSPGQARQGIYF
V: TRBV28; size: -; CDR3: CASSLPGSQAFF
V: TRBV7-2; size: once; CDR3: CASSLGSRSTDTQYF
V: TRBV28; size: -; CDR3: CASSFPRTGSQPQHF
V: TRBV6-5; size: -; CDR3: CASKTGTLNTGELFF
V: TRBV4-3; size: -; CDR3: CASSQDLLAGEGETQYF
V: TRBV5-1; size: -; CDR3: CASTTGQGLNTEAFF
V: TRBV6-6; size: -; CDR3: CASSPGTGGEKLFF
V: TRBV9; size: -; CDR3: CASGSSYNSPLHF
V: TRBV30; size: -; CDR3: CAWRAVYNSPLHF
V: TRBV7-9; size: -; CDR3: CASSFLDEAFF
V: TRBV7-6; size: -; CDR3: CASSLAVGLGFTGELFF
V: TRBV7-2; size: once; CDR3: CASSTPDLFTDTQYF
V: TRBV18; size: -; CDR3: CASSPGTGYNEQFF
V: TRBV28; size: -; CDR3: CASSLEDRASGYTF
V: TRBV6-6; size: -; CDR3: CASRGQLNTEAFF
V: TRBV18; size: once; CDR3: CASSPLKDLRVATNEKLFF
V: TRBV18; size: -; CDR3: CASSGYNNEQFF
V: TRBV5-1; size: -; CDR3: CASSSTGTGGEKLFF
V: TRBV19; size: -; CDR3: CASSTPRQTYGYTF
V: TRBV5-1; size: -; CDR3: CASSLEGAKGTGELFF
V: TRBV6-1; size: -; CDR3: CASSSLLRTAEAFF
V: TRBV6-5; size: -; CDR3: CASTQGNEQFF
V: TRBV6-6; size: -; CDR3: CASNRDSSNQPQHF
V: TRBV10-3; size: -; CDR3: CATGGTENSPLHF
V: TRBV16; size: -; CDR3: CASSQVGGGVSFYGYTF
V: TRBV5-1; size: -; CDR3: CASSSGTGVDEQYF
V: TRBV5-1; size: -; CDR3: CASSLGGLDRGRSTEAFF
V: TRBV2; size: -; CDR3: CASRNVVGAGNSPLHF
V: TRBV5-1; size: -; CDR3: CASSLEGRNTEAFF
V: TRBV5-1; size: -; CDR3: CASSDRGTDTQYF
V: TRBV30; size: -; CDR3: CAWSVRREQGREQYF